These 15 T cell receptor beta chains were sequenced from one sample in a study of blood T cell repertoires in COVID-19. Some clones are missing from TCRdb's copy, which holds only in-frame ones; the method was immunoSEQ multiplex PCR. Among about 120,000 clones listed, 80% to 90% were seen once. Sequenced sample: peripheral blood. These receptors originate from a man between 65 and 85 years old with active or convalescent COVID-19.

This chain joins TRBV29-1 and TRBJ1-1; D uncertain. The germline V gene has CDR1 SQVTM and CDR2 ANQGSEA. The V and J ends lost 5 bases and 0 bases respectively, with 10 bases between them. The CDR3 sequence is 13 residues long. CDR3 sequence (DNA): TGCAGCGTTCGAGCCGGGGTGAACACTGAAGCTTTCTTT. Translated, it gives CSVRAGVNTEAFF.

The rearrangement links TRBV29-1 to TRBJ1-1; no firm D call. V was cut by 4 bases and J by 4 bases, with 10 bases left in between. Germline V lookup: CDR1 SQVTM, CDR2 ANQGSEA. CDR3 length equals 12 residues. The CDR3, as DNA: TGCAGCGTTGTGAGAGGGAGCACTGAAGCTTTCTTT. Translated, it gives CSVVRGSTEAFF.

The CDR3 loop is CASSSGQGGGTEAFF. The DNA of the CDR3 is TGCGCCAGCAGCTCCGGACAGGGAGGAGGCACTGAAGCTTTCTTT. J is TRBJ1-1 and V is TRBV5-1, with 8 bases matching TRBD1. This CDR3 spans 15 amino acids. V lost 3 bases and J lost 4; bases outside the gene matches: 8. Germline CDR1 and CDR2: SGHRS and YFSETQ.

The chain uses TRBV3-1 (or the pseudogene TRBV3-2) and TRBJ2-3, with a weak D call TRBD2 (8 bases). Germline V gene data show CDR1 as LGHDT and CDR2 as YNNKEL (reference sequence). The CDR3 is made up of 19 amino acids. Trimming stripped 4 bases from V and 0 bases from J, with 23 bases between. CDR3 sequence: CASSRLRGGSSGSTDTQYF. CDR3 DNA sequence: TGTGCCAGCAGCCGCCTCAGGGGGGGCTCTAGCGGGAGCACAGATACGCAGTATTTT.

The rearrangement joins TRBV6-2 or TRBV6-3 to TRBJ2-7, with 7 bases lining up with TRBD1. With 5 bases clipped from V and 2 bases from J, the junction kept 9 bases outside the gene matches. CDR1 is MNHEY, CDR2 SVGEGT, per germline. This CDR3 region has 15 residues. CDR3 residues: CASSHRDSFAYEQYF. Written as DNA, the CDR3 is TGTGCCAGCAGTCACCGGGACAGTTTCGCCTACGAGCAGTACTTC.

The genes are TRBV23-1 and TRBJ2-2; D unclear. TRBV23-1 is an ORF; its function is uncertain. The V end was cut by 6 bases, the J end by 0 bases, with 5 bases between. The CDR3 totals 13 residues. The CDR3 nucleotides read TGCGCCAGCAGACATACGAACACCGGGGAGCTGTTTTTT. Protein product: CASRHTNTGELFF.

The chain is built from TRBV30 and TRBJ2-1, with 9 bases lining up with TRBD2. This CDR3 has 14 amino acids. Trimming at V came to 2 bases and at J to 13 bases, leaving 12 bases not matched to a gene. Germline CDR1 and CDR2: GTSNPN and SVGIG (reference sequence). As DNA, the CDR3 is TGTGCCTGGAGTCGACCCCTTAGCGGGAGAGGTCAGTTCTTC. The encoded protein is CAWSRPLSGRGQFF. The entire variable domain, with the rest obtained from reference TRBV30 and TRBJ2-1, is as follows: SQTIHQWPATLVQPVGSPLSLECTVEGTSNPNLYWYRQAAGRGLQLLFYSVGIGQISSEVPQNLSASRPQDRQFILSSKKLLLSDSGFYLCAWSRPLSGRGQFFGPGTRLTVL.

This chain joins TRBV5-1 and TRBJ2-3, with 11 bases matching TRBD2. CDR3 length equals 16 residues. Unmatched junction bases numbered 6, after V lost 0 bases and J lost 6 bases. Germline V gene lookup returns CDR1 SGHRS and CDR2 YFSETQ. The CDR3 DNA sequence: TGCGCCAGCAGCTTGGGGACTAGCGGGCCCCCGGATACGCAGTATTTT. Translating it yields CASSLGTSGPPDTQYF.

The V and J genes are TRBV7-3 and TRBJ2-2; TRBD2 agrees at 7 bases. The CDR3 consists of 13 residues. The V segment lost 4 bases and the J segment 6 bases; nucleotides outside the gene matches: 2. Germline V gives CDR1 SGHTA, CDR2 FQGTGA. DNA for the CDR3: TGTGCCAGCAGCTCCAGCGGGGCCGGGGAGCTGTTTTTT. This gives the protein CASSSSGAGELFF.

The V gene is TRBV28, the J gene TRBJ2-7; TRBD1 might be the D (5 bases). This CDR3 is 14 amino acids long. V was pared by 7 bases and J by 1 base, with 14 bases between. Germline V gene data show CDR1 as MDHEN and CDR2 as SYDVKM. The CDR3 loop reads CASTLGASSYEQYF. The CDR3 bases are TGTGCCAGCACTCTAGGGGCATCGTCCTACGAGCAGTACTTC.

This clone was observed a few times. The chain combines TRBV19 with TRBJ2-2; possibly TRBD1 for D (5 bases). This CDR3 is built from 15 residues. Germline V gives CDR1 LNHDA, CDR2 SQIVND (reference sequence). V lost 6 bases to trimming and J lost 6 bases, with 17 bases between them. CDR3 coding DNA: TGTGCCAGTAGCGCAGGGATCGGAAATCCCGGGGAGCTGTTTTTT. It codes for CASSAGIGNPGELFF.

The V and J genes are TRBV3-1 (or the pseudogene TRBV3-2) and TRBJ1-2; tentative D call: TRBD1 (5 bases). This CDR3 has 13 amino acids. V shed 6 bases and J shed 4 bases, with 12 bases lying between them. Germline loops: CDR1 LGHDT, CDR2 YNNKEL (reference sequence). The CDR3 DNA reads TGTGCCAGCAGGACGGGGGGTAGCTATGGCTACACCTTC. Translating it yields CASRTGGSYGYTF.

The chain uses TRBV7-9 and TRBJ2-2; TRBD1 is a possible D gene (5 bases). This CDR3 spans 16 amino acids. V lost 7 bases to trimming and J lost 0 bases, with 15 bases between them. The V gene's germline CDR1 is SEHNR and CDR2 FQNEAQ (reference sequence). CDR3: CASNNRGRSNTGELFF. In nucleotides, the CDR3 is TGTGCCAGCAATAATAGGGGCCGATCGAACACCGGGGAGCTGTTTTTT.

The chain is built from TRBV27 and TRBJ1-6; a possible D gene is TRBD1 (6 bases). The germline gives CDR1 MNHEY, CDR2 SMNVEV (reference sequence). There are 13 residues in the CDR3. V lost 6 bases and J lost 12, with 15 bases in between. CDR3 residues: CASSGQPDLPLHF. Here the CDR3 DNA reads TGTGCCAGCAGCGGACAGCCAGATTTACCCCTCCACTTT.

This rearrangement joins TRBV5-4 to TRBJ1-1; 9 bases are shared with TRBD1. Germline V gene lookup returns CDR1 SGHNT and CDR2 YYREEE (reference sequence). The CDR3 length is 15 residues. V trimming: 2 bases; J trimming: 4 bases; junction bases outside the gene matches: 6. Here the CDR3 reads CASSLWDRDATEAFF. The CDR3 DNA sequence: TGTGCCAGCAGCTTATGGGACAGGGACGCCACTGAAGCTTTCTTT.